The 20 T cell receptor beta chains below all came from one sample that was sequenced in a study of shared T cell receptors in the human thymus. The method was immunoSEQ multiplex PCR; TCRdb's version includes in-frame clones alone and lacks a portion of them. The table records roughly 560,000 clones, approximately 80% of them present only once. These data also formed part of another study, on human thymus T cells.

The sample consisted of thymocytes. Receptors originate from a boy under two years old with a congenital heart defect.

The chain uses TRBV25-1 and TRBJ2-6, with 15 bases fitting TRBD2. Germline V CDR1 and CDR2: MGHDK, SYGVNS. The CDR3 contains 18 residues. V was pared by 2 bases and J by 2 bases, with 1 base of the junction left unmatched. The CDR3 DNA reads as TGTGCCAGCAGTGAAGGACTAGCGGGAGGGCCTGGGGCCAACGTCCTGACTTTC. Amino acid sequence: CASSEGLAGGPGANVLTF.

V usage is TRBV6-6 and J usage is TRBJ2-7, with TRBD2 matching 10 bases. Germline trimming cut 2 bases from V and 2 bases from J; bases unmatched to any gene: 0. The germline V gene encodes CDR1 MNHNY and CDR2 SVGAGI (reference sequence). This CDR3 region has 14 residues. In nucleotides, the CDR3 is TGTGCCAGCAGTTACCTAGCGGGAGCCTACGAGCAGTACTTC. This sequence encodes CASSYLAGAYEQYF.

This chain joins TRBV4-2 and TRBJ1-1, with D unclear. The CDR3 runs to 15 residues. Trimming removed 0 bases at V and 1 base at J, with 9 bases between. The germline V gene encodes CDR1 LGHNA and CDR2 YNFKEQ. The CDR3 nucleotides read TGTGCCAGCAGCCAAGATTATCCGGGGAACACTGAAGCTTTCTTT. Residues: CASSQDYPGNTEAFF.

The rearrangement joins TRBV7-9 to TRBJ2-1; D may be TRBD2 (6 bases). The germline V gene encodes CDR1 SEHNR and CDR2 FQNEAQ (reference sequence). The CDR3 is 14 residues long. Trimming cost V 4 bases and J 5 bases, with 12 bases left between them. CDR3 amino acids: CASSSRDWNNEQFF. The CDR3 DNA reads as TGTGCCAGCAGCTCACGGGACTGGAACAATGAGCAGTTCTTC.

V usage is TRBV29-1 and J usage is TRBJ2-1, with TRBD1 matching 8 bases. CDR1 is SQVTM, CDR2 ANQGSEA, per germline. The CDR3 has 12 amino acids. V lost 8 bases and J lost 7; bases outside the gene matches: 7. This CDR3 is CSPQGAGNEQFF. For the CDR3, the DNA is TGCAGCCCTCAGGGGGCGGGTAATGAGCAGTTCTTC.

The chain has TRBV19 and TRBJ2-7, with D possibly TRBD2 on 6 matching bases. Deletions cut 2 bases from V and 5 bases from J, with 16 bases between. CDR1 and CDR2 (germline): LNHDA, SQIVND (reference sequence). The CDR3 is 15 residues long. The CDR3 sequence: CASSINGEAGHEQYF. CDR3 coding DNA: TGTGCCAGTAGTATAAACGGGGAGGCCGGTCACGAGCAGTACTTC.

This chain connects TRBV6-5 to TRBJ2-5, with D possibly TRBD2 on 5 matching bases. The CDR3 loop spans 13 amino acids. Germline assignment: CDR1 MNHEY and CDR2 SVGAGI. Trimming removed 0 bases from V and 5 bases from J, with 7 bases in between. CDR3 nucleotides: TGTGCCAGCAGTTACTCGAGGAGGGAGACCCAGTACTTC. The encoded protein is CASSYSRRETQYF.

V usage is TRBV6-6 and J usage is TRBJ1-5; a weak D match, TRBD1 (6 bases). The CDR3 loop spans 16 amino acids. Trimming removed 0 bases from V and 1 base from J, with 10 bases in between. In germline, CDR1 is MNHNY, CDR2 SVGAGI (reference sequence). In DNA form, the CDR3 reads TGTGCCAGCAGTTACTCGTGGGACAACAGCAATCAGCCCCAGCATTTT. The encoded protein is CASSYSWDNSNQPQHF.

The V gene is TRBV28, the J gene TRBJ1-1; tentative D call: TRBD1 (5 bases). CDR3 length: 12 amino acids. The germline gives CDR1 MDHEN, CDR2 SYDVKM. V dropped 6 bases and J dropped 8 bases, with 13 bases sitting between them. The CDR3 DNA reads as TGTGCCAGCAGGCGACCTACAGGAGAAGCTTTCTTT. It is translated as CASRRPTGEAFF. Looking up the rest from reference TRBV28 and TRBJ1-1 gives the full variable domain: DVKVTQSSRYLVKRTGEKVFLECVQDMDHENMFWYRQDPGLGLRLIYFSYDVKMKEKGDIPEGYSVSREKKERFSLILESASTNQTSMYLCASRRPTGEAFFGQGTRLTVV.

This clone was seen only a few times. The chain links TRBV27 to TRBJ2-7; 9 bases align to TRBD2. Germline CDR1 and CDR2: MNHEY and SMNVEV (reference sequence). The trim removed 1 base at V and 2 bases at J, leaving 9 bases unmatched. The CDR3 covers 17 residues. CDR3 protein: CASSLYGGRANPYEQYF. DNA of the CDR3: TGTGCCAGCAGTTTATATGGCGGGAGGGCCAATCCCTACGAGCAGTACTTC.

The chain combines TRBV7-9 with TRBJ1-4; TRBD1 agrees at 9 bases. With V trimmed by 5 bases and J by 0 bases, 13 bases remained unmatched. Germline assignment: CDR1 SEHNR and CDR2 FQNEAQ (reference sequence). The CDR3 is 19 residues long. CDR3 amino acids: CASSNTGTGSLATNEKLFF. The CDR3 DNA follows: TGTGCCAGCAGCAATACCGGGACAGGGTCGCTTGCAACTAATGAAAAACTGTTTTTT. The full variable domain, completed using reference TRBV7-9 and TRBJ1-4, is DTGVSQNPRHKITKRGQNVTFRCDPISEHNRLYWYRQTLGQGPEFLTYFQNEAQLEKSRLLSDRFSAERPKGSFSTLEIQRTEQGDSAMYLCASSNTGTGSLATNEKLFFGSGTQLSVL.

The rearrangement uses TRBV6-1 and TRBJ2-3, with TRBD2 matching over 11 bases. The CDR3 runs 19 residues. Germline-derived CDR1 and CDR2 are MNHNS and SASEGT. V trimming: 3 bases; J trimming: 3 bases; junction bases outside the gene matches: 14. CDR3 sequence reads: CASSDPGLAVPKATDTQYF. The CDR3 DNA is TGTGCCAGCAGTGACCCGGGACTAGCGGTCCCCAAGGCGACAGATACGCAGTATTTT.

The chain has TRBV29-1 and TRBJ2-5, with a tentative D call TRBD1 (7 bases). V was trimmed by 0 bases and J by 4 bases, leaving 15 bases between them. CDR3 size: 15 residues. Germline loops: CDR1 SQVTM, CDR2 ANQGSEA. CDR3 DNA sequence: TGCAGCGTTGAAGATCGGGCAGGGGGGCCAGAGACCCAGTACTTC. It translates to CSVEDRAGGPETQYF.

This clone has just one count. The CDR3 loop reads CASSLLGGAFYGYTF. CDR3 nucleotides: TGCGCCAGCAGCCTCCTGGGGGGGGCCTTCTATGGCTACACCTTC. This chain links TRBV4-1 with TRBJ1-2; maybe TRBD1 (6 bases). Germline loops: CDR1 MGHRA, CDR2 YSYEKL. V gave up 4 bases and J gave up 4 bases, with 16 bases separating them. This CDR3 has 15 residues.

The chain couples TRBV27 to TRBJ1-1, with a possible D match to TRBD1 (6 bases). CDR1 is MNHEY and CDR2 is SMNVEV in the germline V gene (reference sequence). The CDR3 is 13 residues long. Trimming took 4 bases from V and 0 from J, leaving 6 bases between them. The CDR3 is CASSWTVNTEAFF. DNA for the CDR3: TGTGCCAGCAGTTGGACAGTGAACACTGAAGCTTTCTTT.

CDR3 sequence (DNA): TGCAGTGGAGGACAGGACGTCCCTCTTAATTCACCCCTCCACTTT. As protein: CSGGQDVPLNSPLHF. The chain joins TRBV29-1 to TRBJ1-6; 7 bases are a match to TRBD1. Per the germline V gene, CDR1 is SQVTM and CDR2 is ANQGSEA. The CDR3 is 15 amino acids.

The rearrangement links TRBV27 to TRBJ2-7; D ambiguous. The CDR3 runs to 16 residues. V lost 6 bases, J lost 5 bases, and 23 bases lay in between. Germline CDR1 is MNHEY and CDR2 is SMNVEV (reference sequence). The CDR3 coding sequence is TGTGCCAGCAGGATGCGTTGGCCCGGGTCGACGGACGAGCAGTACTTC. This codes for CASRMRWPGSTDEQYF.

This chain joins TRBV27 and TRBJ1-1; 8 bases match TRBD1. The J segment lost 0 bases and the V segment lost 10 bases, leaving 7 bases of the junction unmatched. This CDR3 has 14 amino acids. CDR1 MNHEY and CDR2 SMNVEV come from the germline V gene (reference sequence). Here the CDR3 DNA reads TGTGCCACAGGACAGGGCGGTATGAACACTGAAGCTTTCTTT. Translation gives CATGQGGMNTEAFF.

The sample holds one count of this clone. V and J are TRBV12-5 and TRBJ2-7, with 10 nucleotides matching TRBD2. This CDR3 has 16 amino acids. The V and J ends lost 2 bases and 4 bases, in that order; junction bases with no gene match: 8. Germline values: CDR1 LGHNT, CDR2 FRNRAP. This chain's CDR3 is CASGLTRLAGIYEQYF. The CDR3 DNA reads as TGTGCTAGTGGTTTGACCCGACTAGCGGGTATTTACGAGCAGTACTTC.

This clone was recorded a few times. The CDR3 protein is CASSSQNMNTEAFF. The CDR3 DNA follows: TGTGCCAGCAGCTCTCAGAACATGAACACTGAAGCTTTCTTT. This chain joins TRBV11-2 and TRBJ1-1; D is unresolved. The V and J ends lost 4 bases and 0 bases respectively, with 9 bases between them. Germline V CDR1 and CDR2: SGHAT, FQNNGV. The CDR3 runs to 14 residues. Combining the CDR3 with reference TRBV11-2 and TRBJ1-1 gives the whole variable domain EAGVAQSPRYKIIEKRQSVAFWCNPISGHATLYWYQQILGQGPKLLIQFQNNGVVDDSQLPKDRFSAERLKGVDSTLKIQPAKLEDSAVYLCASSSQNMNTEAFFGQGTRLTVV.